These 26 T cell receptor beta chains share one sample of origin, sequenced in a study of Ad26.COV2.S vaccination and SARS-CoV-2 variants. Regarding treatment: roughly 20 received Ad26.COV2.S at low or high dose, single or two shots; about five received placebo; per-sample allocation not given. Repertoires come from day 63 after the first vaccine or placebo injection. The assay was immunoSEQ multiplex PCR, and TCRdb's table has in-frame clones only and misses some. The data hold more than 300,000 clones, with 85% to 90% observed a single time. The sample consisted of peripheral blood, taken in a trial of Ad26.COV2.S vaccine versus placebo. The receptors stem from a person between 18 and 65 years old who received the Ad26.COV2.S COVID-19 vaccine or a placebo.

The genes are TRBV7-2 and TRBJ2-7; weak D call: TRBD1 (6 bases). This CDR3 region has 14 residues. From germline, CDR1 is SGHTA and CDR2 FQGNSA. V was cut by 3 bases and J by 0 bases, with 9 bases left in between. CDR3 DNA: TGTGCCAGCAGCTTTGGGACACGCTCCTACGAGCAGTACTTC. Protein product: CASSFGTRSYEQYF.

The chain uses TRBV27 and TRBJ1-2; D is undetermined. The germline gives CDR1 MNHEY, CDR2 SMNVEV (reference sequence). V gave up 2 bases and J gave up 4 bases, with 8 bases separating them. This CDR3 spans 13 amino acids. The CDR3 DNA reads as TGTGCCAGCAGTTTAACGCCCCTCTATGGCTACACCTTC. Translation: CASSLTPLYGYTF.

CDR3 residues: CASSLVASETQYF. The CDR3 nucleotides are TGTGCCAGCAGCTTAGTGGCGTCAGAGACCCAGTACTTC. The genes are TRBV13 and TRBJ2-5; D gene unclear. There are 13 residues in the CDR3. V gave up 1 base and J gave up 4 bases, with 7 bases separating them. CDR1 PRHDT and CDR2 FYEKMQ come from the germline V gene (reference sequence). Using reference TRBV13 and TRBJ2-5 for the parts outside the CDR3, the full variable domain is AAGVIQSPRHLIKEKRETATLKCYPIPRHDTVYWYQQGPGQDPQFLISFYEKMQSDKGSIPDRFSAQQFSDYHSELNMSSLELGDSALYFCASSLVASETQYFGPGTRLLVL.

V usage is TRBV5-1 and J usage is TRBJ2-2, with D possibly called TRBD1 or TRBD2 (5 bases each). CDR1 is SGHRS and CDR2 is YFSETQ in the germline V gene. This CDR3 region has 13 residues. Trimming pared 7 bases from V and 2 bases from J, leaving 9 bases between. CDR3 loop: CASRDGNTGELFF. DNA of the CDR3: TGCGCCAGCCGGGACGGTAACACCGGGGAGCTGTTTTTT.

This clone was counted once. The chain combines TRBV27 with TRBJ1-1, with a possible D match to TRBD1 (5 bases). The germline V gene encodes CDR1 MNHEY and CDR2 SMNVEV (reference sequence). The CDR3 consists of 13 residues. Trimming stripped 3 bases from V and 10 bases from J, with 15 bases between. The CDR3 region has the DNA TGTGCCAGCAGTTTCACCCGCGGGACTCGAGCTTTCTTT. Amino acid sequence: CASSFTRGTRAFF.

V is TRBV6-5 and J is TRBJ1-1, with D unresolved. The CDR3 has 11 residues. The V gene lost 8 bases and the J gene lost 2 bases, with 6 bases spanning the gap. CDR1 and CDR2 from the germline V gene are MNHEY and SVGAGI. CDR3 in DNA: TGTGCCAGCGGCTACAACACTGAAGCTTTCTTT. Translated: CASGYNTEAFF.

The CDR3 sequence: CTSSQPQGYETQYF. The CDR3 DNA is TGCACCAGCAGCCAACCTCAGGGCTATGAGACCCAGTACTTC. The chain carries TRBV1 and TRBJ2-5; the DNA was not compared with TRBD1, the D call given in the table. TRBV1 counts as a pseudogene. This CDR3 is 14 amino acids long.

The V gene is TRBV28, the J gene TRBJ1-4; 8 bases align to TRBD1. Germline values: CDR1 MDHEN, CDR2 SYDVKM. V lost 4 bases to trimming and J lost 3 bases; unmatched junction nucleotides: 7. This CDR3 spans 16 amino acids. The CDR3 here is CASSSIGDRSNEKLFF. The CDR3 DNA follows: TGTGCCAGCAGTTCGATTGGGGACAGGTCTAATGAAAAACTGTTTTTT.

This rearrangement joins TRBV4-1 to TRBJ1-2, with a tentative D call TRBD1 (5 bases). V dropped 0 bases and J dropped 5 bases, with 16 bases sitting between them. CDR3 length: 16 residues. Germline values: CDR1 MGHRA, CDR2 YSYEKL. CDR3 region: CASSQDPTTGPYGYTF. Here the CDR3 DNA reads TGCGCCAGCAGCCAAGATCCCACAACAGGACCTTATGGCTACACCTTC.

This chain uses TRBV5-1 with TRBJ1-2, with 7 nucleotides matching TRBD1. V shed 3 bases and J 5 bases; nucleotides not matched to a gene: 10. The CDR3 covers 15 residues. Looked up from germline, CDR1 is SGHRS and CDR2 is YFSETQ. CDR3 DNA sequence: TGCGCCAGCAGCTCCCGGACAGGAACGGCTTATGGCTACACCTTC. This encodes CASSSRTGTAYGYTF.

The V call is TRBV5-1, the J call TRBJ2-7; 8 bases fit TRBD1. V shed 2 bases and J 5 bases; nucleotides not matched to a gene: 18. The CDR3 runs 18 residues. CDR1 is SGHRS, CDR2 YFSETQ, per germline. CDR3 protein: CASSFLPAQGAKGDEQYF. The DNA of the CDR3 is TGCGCCAGCAGCTTTCTCCCGGCTCAGGGGGCAAAAGGGGACGAGCAGTACTTC.

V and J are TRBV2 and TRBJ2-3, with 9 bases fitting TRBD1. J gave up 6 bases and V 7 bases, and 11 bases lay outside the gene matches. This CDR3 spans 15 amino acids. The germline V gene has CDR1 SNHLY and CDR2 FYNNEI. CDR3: CASTNRDREVDTQYF. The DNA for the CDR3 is TGTGCCAGCACCAACCGGGACAGGGAGGTGGATACGCAGTATTTT.

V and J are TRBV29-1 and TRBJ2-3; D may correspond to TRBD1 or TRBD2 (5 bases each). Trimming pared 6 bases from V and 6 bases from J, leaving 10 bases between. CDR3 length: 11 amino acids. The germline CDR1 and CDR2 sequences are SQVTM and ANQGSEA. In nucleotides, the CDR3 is TGCAGCGTGGGGACCGCTGATACGCAGTATTTT. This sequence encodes CSVGTADTQYF.

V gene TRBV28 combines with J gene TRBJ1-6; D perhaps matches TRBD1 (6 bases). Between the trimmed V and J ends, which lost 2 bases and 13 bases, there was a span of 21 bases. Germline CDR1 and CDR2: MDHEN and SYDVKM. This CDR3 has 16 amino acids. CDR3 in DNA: TGTGCCAGCAGTTTAGGGGGCGAGGGGTCTTGGGCGCCCCTCCACTTT. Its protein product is CASSLGGEGSWAPLHF.

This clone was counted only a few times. CDR3 sequence (DNA): TGTGCCAGCAGCCAAGAAGGTCAGTCCCCCTCCTACAATGAGCAGTTCTTC. The encoded protein is CASSQEGQSPSYNEQFF. V gene TRBV14 combines with J gene TRBJ2-1; D is unresolved. The CDR3 loop spans 17 amino acids. Trimming removed 0 bases from V and 0 bases from J, with 12 bases in between. The germline CDR1 and CDR2 sequences are SGHDN and FVKESK.

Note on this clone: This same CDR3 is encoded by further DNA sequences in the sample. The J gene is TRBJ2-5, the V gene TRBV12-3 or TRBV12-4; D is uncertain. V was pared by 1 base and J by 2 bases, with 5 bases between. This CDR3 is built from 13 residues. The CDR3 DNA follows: TGTGCCAGCAGTTTAGGGGGTCAAGAGACCCAGTACTTC. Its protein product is CASSLGGQETQYF.

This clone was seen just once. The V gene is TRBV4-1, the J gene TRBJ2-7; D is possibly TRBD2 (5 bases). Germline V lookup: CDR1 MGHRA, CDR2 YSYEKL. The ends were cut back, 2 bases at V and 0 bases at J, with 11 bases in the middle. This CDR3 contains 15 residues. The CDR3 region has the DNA TGCGCCAGCAGCCAAAAGGCTGGGAGCTCCTACGAGCAGTACTTC. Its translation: CASSQKAGSSYEQYF.

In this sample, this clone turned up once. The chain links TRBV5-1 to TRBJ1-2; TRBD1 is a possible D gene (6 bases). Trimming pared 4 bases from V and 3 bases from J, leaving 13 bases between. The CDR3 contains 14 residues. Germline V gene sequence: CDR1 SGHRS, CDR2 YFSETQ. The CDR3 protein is CASSPGGQDYGYTF. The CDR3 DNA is TGCGCCAGCAGCCCGGGGGGACAAGACTATGGCTACACCTTC.

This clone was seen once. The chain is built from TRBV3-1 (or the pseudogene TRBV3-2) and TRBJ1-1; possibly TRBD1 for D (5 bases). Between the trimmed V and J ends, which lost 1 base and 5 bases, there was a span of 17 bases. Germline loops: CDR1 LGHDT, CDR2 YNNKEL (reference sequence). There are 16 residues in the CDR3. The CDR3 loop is CASSQGGTYGGTEAFF. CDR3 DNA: TGTGCCAGCAGCCAAGGGGGGACCTACGGGGGAACTGAAGCTTTCTTT.

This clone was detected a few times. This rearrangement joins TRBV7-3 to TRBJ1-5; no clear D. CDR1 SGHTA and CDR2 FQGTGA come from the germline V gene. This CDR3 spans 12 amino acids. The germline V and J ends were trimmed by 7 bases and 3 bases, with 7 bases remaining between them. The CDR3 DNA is TGTGCCAGCATAGAGTCCAATCAGCCCCAGCATTTT. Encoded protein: CASIESNQPQHF.

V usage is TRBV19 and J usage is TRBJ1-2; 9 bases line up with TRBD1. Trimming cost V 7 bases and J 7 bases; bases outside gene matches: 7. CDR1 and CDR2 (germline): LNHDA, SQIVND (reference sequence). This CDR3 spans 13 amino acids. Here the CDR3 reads CASIDRGMSGYTF. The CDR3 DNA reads TGTGCCAGTATAGACAGGGGGATGAGTGGCTACACCTTC.

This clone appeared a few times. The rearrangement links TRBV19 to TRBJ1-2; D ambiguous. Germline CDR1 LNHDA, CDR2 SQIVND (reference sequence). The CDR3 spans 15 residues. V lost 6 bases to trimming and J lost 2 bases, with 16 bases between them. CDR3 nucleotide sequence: TGTGCCAGTAGATCACAGAAGGTAGGAAACTATGGCTACACCTTC. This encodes CASRSQKVGNYGYTF. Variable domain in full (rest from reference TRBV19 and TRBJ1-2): DGGITQSPKYLFRKEGQNVTLSCEQNLNHDAMYWYRQDPGQGLRLIYYSQIVNDFQKGDIAEGYSVSREKKESFPLTVTSAQKNPTAFYLCASRSQKVGNYGYTFGSGTRLTVV.

The CDR3 loop is CASSTWTGDGYTF. CDR3 coding DNA: TGTGCCAGTAGTACCTGGACAGGGGATGGCTACACCTTC. This chain joins TRBV19 and TRBJ1-2; 9 bases map to TRBD1. The CDR3 extends over 13 amino acids. Germline-derived CDR1 and CDR2 are LNHDA and SQIVND (reference sequence). Trimming cost V 4 bases and J 6 bases; bases outside gene matches: 3.

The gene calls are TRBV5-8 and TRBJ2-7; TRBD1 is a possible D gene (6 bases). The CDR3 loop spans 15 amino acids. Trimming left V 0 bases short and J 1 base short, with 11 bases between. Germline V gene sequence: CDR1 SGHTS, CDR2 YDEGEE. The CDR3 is CASSLGDTLSYEQYF. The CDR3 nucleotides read TGTGCCAGCAGCTTGGGGGACACCCTATCCTACGAGCAGTACTTC.

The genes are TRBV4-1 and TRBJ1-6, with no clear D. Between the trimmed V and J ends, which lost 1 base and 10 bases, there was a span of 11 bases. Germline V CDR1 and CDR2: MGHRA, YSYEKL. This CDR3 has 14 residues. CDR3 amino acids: CASSQVPGYSPLHF. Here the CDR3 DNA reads TGCGCCAGCAGCCAAGTCCCTGGTTACTCACCCCTCCACTTT.

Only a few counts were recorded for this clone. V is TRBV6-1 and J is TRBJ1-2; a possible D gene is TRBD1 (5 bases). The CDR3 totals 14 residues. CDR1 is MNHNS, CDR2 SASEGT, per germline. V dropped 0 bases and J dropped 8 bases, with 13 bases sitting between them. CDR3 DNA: TGTGCCAGCAGTGAAGCGCAAGGGGTTGGGGGCTACACCTTC. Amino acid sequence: CASSEAQGVGGYTF.